One sample yielded the 16 T cell receptor beta chains listed below, sequenced in a study of blood T cells in healthy people across ages. Through a sample-barcoded 5' primer and a J-beta primer mix, a second PCR was run for roughly 6 to 12 cycles. In TCRdb, the 5' RACE reads were re-called with MiXCR into one record per CDR3 protein. This sample carries 1,800,000 or so distinct CDR3 sequences, roughly two fifths of them seen once, and the ten largest clones take roughly 23%. The sequencing input was blood. Source of these receptors: a human donor in good health.

This clonotype was found a few times. CDR3 region: CASSPQRFWDDFGRQPQHF. Written as DNA, the CDR3 is TGTGCCAGCAGCCCCCAAAGATTTTGGGACGACTTCGGACGGCAGCCCCAGCATTTT. V and J are TRBV7-2 and TRBJ1-5; TRBD1 might be the D (5 bases). The germline CDR1 and CDR2 sequences are SGHTA and FQGNSA. The CDR3 covers 19 residues. The V gene lost 5 bases and the J gene lost 7 bases, with 30 bases spanning the gap.

The rearrangement joins TRBV11-3 to TRBJ2-1, with 7 bases that match TRBD2. The germline CDR1 and CDR2 sequences are SGHNT and YENEEA. Trimming cost V 2 bases and J 8 bases; bases outside gene matches: 9. The CDR3 consists of 15 residues. CDR3 loop: CASSLPGLIVDEQFF. The CDR3 bases are TGTGCCAGCAGCTTACCGGGACTAATTGTCGATGAGCAGTTCTTC.

This chain connects TRBV20-1 to TRBJ1-2, with TRBD1 matching over 7 bases. V lost 4 bases to trimming and J lost 3 bases; unmatched junction nucleotides: 8. The CDR3 consists of 14 residues. Looked up from germline, CDR1 is DFQATT and CDR2 is SNEGSKA (reference sequence). CDR3 amino acids: CSAKRAGGDYGYTF. The CDR3 DNA sequence: TGCAGTGCTAAGCGGGCAGGGGGAGACTATGGCTACACCTTC.

The chain recombines TRBV12-3 or TRBV12-4 with TRBJ2-3, with TRBD2 as a possible D gene (5 bases). The CDR3 length is 13 residues. Trimming pared 7 bases from V and 10 bases from J, leaving 18 bases between. CDR3 sequence (DNA): TGTGCCAGCAAACTCAACTCGGGAATGGCGCAGTATTTT. It translates to CASKLNSGMAQYF.

The chain has TRBV6-6 and TRBJ1-1, with 8 positions matching TRBD1. Per germline, CDR1 MNHNY and CDR2 SVGAGI (reference sequence). The CDR3 extends over 14 amino acids. Losses at the gene ends were 10 bases for V and 2 bases for J; bases not matched to a gene: 9. The CDR3 loop reads CATRQGAGNTEAFF. The DNA for the CDR3 is TGTGCCACCCGGCAGGGGGCGGGTAACACTGAAGCTTTCTTT.

J is TRBJ2-5 and V is TRBV20-1; tentative D call: TRBD2 (6 bases). The ends were cut back, 3 bases at V and 2 bases at J, with 16 bases in the middle. The CDR3 is made up of 15 amino acids. CDR1 is DFQATT, CDR2 SNEGSKA, per germline (reference sequence). In nucleotides, the CDR3 is TGCAGTGCTAGGTTAGATGTAGCGGTTCAAGAGACCCAGTACTTC. Its translation: CSARLDVAVQETQYF.

The chain uses TRBV9 and TRBJ1-2, with D uncertain. V gave up 3 bases and J gave up 2 bases, with 14 bases separating them. CDR1 and CDR2 from the germline V gene are SGDLS and YYNGEE. The CDR3 runs to 15 residues. CDR3 protein: CASSAQPNSNYGYTF. The CDR3 DNA follows: TGTGCCAGCAGCGCCCAGCCCAACAGCAACTATGGCTACACCTTC.

The chain couples TRBV5-1 to TRBJ2-5; D may correspond to TRBD1 or TRBD2 (6 bases each). The DNA end lines up better with TRBJ2-7; the J call may be wrong. The CDR3 runs to 14 residues. Germline V lookup: CDR1 SGHRS, CDR2 YFSETQ. The CDR3 spells CASSPEGQGSEQYF. The CDR3 DNA follows: TGCGCCAGCAGCCCGGAGGGCCAGGGGTCCGAGCAGTACTTC.

This clonotype was detected a few times. V is TRBV6-5 and J is TRBJ1-1; D ambiguous. The CDR3 sequence is 16 residues long. Germline CDR1 reads MNHEY; CDR2 reads SVGAGI. The ends were cut back, 4 bases at V and 8 bases at J, with 23 bases in the middle. The chain's CDR3 is CASSWPGTLKLEEAFF. The CDR3 DNA follows: TGTGCCAGCAGTTGGCCTGGCACCCTGAAGTTGGAGGAAGCTTTCTTT.

This clonotype has just a few counts. This chain links TRBV28 with TRBJ2-5; 7 bases match TRBD1. CDR1 and CDR2 from the germline V gene are MDHEN and SYDVKM. The junction had 9 bases not matched to a gene; V was cut back by 6 bases and J by 5 bases. The CDR3 totals 14 residues. The CDR3 here is CASRETGIWETQYF. Written as DNA, the CDR3 is TGTGCCAGCAGGGAGACAGGGATTTGGGAGACCCAGTACTTC.

This clonotype was found many times. The chain joins TRBV6-5 to TRBJ2-7, with unresolved D. This CDR3 region has 13 residues. V lost 0 bases to trimming and J lost 2 bases, with 5 bases between them. The germline V gene encodes CDR1 MNHEY and CDR2 SVGAGI. The CDR3 loop reads CASSYSLAYEQYF. The CDR3 bases are TGTGCCAGCAGTTACTCTCTGGCCTACGAGCAGTACTTC.

Concerning this clonotype itself: This could be a read error, since a much larger clone is one nucleotide away. This chain links TRBV29-1 with TRBJ2-3; no clear D gene. Germline-derived CDR1 and CDR2 are SQVTM and ANQGSEA. The CDR3 has 13 residues. CDR3: CSIDDTSTDTQYF. The CDR3 coding sequence is TGCAGCATTGATGATACCTCGACAGATACGCAGTATTTT.

This chain joins TRBV11-2 and TRBJ2-7; D gene unclear. The CDR3 is 12 residues long. Germline V lookup: CDR1 SGHAT, CDR2 FQNNGV. Deletions cut 2 bases from V and 5 bases from J, with 7 bases between. The chain's CDR3 is CASSLYSNEQYF. DNA of the CDR3: TGTGCCAGCAGCTTATACTCTAACGAGCAGTACTTC. The full variable domain, with the rest looked up from reference TRBV11-2 and TRBJ2-7, is EAGVAQSPRYKIIEKRQSVAFWCNPISGHATLYWYQQILGQGPKLLIQFQNNGVVDDSQLPKDRFSAERLKGVDSTLKIQPAKLEDSAVYLCASSLYSNEQYFGPGTRLTVT.

The chain uses TRBV9 and TRBJ2-1; the D gene is possibly TRBD2 (6 bases). V lost 3 bases and J lost 0, with 22 bases in between. The CDR3 extends over 19 amino acids. The germline CDR1 and CDR2 sequences are SGDLS and YYNGEE. The CDR3 nucleotides read TGTGCCAGCAGCGCCGGACTACCGAACAGGTTGAGCTCCTACAATGAGCAGTTCTTC. Protein product: CASSAGLPNRLSSYNEQFF.

V is TRBV20-1 and J is TRBJ1-1; D may be TRBD1 (6 bases). V gave up 6 bases and J gave up 5 bases, with 19 bases separating them. The CDR3 covers 14 residues. The germline CDR1 and CDR2 sequences are DFQATT and SNEGSKA (reference sequence). In DNA, the CDR3 is TGCAGTGCAGAAGGGGGGGGCTCGAGAACTGAAGCTTTCTTT. This gives the protein CSAEGGGSRTEAFF.

This chain joins TRBV5-6 and TRBJ1-2; D may be TRBD1 (5 bases). The V and J ends lost 2 bases and 9 bases respectively, with 11 bases between them. The germline CDR1 and CDR2 sequences are SGHDT and YYEEEE. The CDR3 extends over 12 amino acids. The CDR3 region is CASSFDRLSYTF. The CDR3, as DNA: TGTGCCAGCAGCTTCGACAGATTGAGCTACACCTTC.